One and the same sample provided the 6 T cell receptor beta chains below, sequenced in a study of identical twins. TCRdb reprocessed the 5' RACE reads via MiXCR and lists one record per CDR3 protein. The sample contains approximately 890,000 distinct CDR3 sequences, around 12% of which appear only once. The same data also went into a second study, on yellow fever vaccine responses in identical twins.

Sequenced sample: PBMCs. The receptors come from a woman aged 18-30 years in good health.

The chain links TRBV5-5 to TRBJ1-2; D not certain. Trimming pared 2 bases from V and 6 bases from J, leaving 8 bases between. The CDR3 spans 12 residues. Germline V gives CDR1 SGHKS, CDR2 YYEKEE (reference sequence). CDR3 bases: TGTGCCAGCAGCTTTGCCCTGAATGGCTACACCTTC. Translating gives CASSFALNGYTF.

CDR3 sequence reads: CASSAKPGGPYEKLFF. In DNA, the CDR3 is TGTGCCAGCAGCGCTAAGCCAGGGGGCCCGTATGAAAAACTGTTTTTT. The genes are TRBV6-1 and TRBJ1-4; 8 bases line up with TRBD1. The germline CDR1 and CDR2 sequences are MNHNS and SASEGT. Trimming removed 6 bases from V and 6 bases from J; junction bases left unmatched: 12. The CDR3 is made up of 16 amino acids.

The gene calls are TRBV12-3 or TRBV12-4 and TRBJ2-7; either TRBD1 or TRBD2 may fit D (5 bases each). The length of the CDR3 is 12 residues. V dropped 6 bases and J dropped 8 bases, with 14 bases sitting between them. CDR3 sequence: CASSDIPGQQYF. As DNA, the CDR3 is TGTGCCAGCAGCGATATTCCGGGACAGCAGTACTTC.

The V and J genes are TRBV4-1 and TRBJ2-5, with 9 bases identical to TRBD2. Germline CDR1 MGHRA, CDR2 YSYEKL. The length of the CDR3 is 16 residues. Trimming at V came to 2 bases and at J to 3 bases, leaving 7 bases not matched to a gene. The CDR3 region is CASSQLASGIKETQYF. For the CDR3, the DNA is TGCGCCAGCAGCCAACTGGCTAGCGGGATAAAAGAGACCCAGTACTTC.

This clonotype was picked up a small number of times. V is TRBV29-1 and J is TRBJ1-2; D remains unclear. CDR1 and CDR2 from the germline V gene are SQVTM and ANQGSEA. The CDR3 runs 10 residues. Trimming left V 5 bases short and J 6 bases short, with 7 bases between. DNA of the CDR3: TGCAGCGTTTTTAGTGATGGCTACACCTTC. Residues: CSVFSDGYTF.

This clonotype has only a few counts. The gene calls are TRBV7-2 and TRBJ2-3; tentative D call: TRBD2 (5 bases). The CDR3 is made up of 15 amino acids. Germline CDR1 is SGHTA and CDR2 is FQGNSA. V gave up 2 bases and J gave up 5 bases, with 14 bases separating them. The CDR3 coding sequence is TGTGCCAGCAGCTTAATAACTCGGGCGGGAGATACGCAGTATTTT. Amino acid sequence: CASSLITRAGDTQYF.